This T cell receptor beta chain was captured in a study of identical twins. Via MiXCR, TCRdb re-called the 5' RACE reads, giving one row per CDR3 protein. Among roughly 540,000 distinct CDR3 sequences listed, roughly 21% were seen once. Study-level results: Excess sharing between twins was weaker in beta out-of-frame sequences.

About this clonotype itself: Its antigen is as yet unknown.

Every sampled donor was Caucasian and healthy. These data also formed part of another study, on T cells expressing NK-cell markers. That source adds: Several of the experiments relied on an anti-gamma-delta TCR antibody so that only alpha-beta TCR T cells were sorted. Topping the CD3+CD56-NKG2C+ fraction as well were these clonotypes, in a handful of donors.

This sequence was found in a woman between 18 and 29 years old in good health. What was sequenced was CD4+ T cells sorted from blood.

The CDR3 region has the DNA TGCAGCGTCGGAAGACAGGGCCCCTATGGCTACACCTTC. Translating it yields CSVGRQGPYGYTF. The chain joins TRBV29-1 to TRBJ1-2, with TRBD1 matching 7 bases. The V gene's germline CDR1 is SQVTM and CDR2 ANQGSEA. V was clipped by 6 bases and J by 4 bases; unmatched bases: 8. This CDR3 comprises 13 residues.